The 20 T cell receptor beta chains listed next were all sequenced from one sample in a study of CD8+ T cells in alopecia areata. Reverse transcribed after extraction, RNA yielded cDNA as the sequencing template. Measured with immunoSEQ multiplex PCR; TCRdb has only the in-frame clones, and not every one. The table lists about 140,000 clones, around 49% of them singletons. The specimen was CD4+ T cells sorted from blood, collected at week 0. The receptors originated from a human donor with alopecia areata.

In its sample, this clone was seen a few times. The genes are TRBV7-2 and TRBJ2-1, with 9 bases matching TRBD2. V shed 7 bases, J shed 6 bases, and the junction held 7 bases outside the gene matches. The germline V gene has CDR1 SGHTA and CDR2 FQGNSA. The CDR3 runs 14 residues. This CDR3 is CASNRAAGGNEQFF. The CDR3 DNA reads as TGTGCCAGCAACAGGGCAGCGGGAGGCAATGAGCAGTTCTTC.

In this sample, this clone turned up a few times. This chain uses TRBV30 with TRBJ1-1; D gene uncertain. The CDR3 is 13 amino acids. V was cut by 2 bases and J by 0 bases, with 7 bases left in between. Per germline, CDR1 GTSNPN and CDR2 SVGIG (reference sequence). CDR3 sequence: CAWSTPVNTEAFF. In nucleotides, the CDR3 is TGTGCCTGGAGTACCCCGGTGAACACTGAAGCTTTCTTT.

The J gene is TRBJ2-7, the V gene TRBV7-9, with D possibly TRBD2 on 5 matching bases. Germline V CDR1 and CDR2: SEHNR, FQNEAQ (reference sequence). There are 17 residues in the CDR3. Trimming pared 5 bases from V and 3 bases from J, leaving 23 bases between. The CDR3 protein is CASSQADLRRAVYEQYF. Written as DNA, the CDR3 is TGTGCCAGCAGCCAAGCCGACCTGCGACGAGCGGTCTACGAGCAGTACTTC.

J is TRBJ2-4 and V is TRBV6-5; 8 bases are shared with TRBD2. The germline V gene has CDR1 MNHEY and CDR2 SVGAGI. V was pared by 5 bases and J by 8 bases, with 8 bases of the junction left unmatched. The CDR3 sequence is 14 residues long. The CDR3 region is CASSNQDGGDIQYF. The CDR3 region has the DNA TGTGCCAGCAGTAACCAGGACGGGGGGGACATTCAGTACTTC.

The table lists this clone with a few counts. Here the CDR3 reads CSVGEHRDEQYF. CDR3 nucleotides: TGCAGCGTTGGAGAACACAGGGACGAGCAGTACTTC. V and J are TRBV29-1 and TRBJ2-5, with D perhaps matching TRBD1 (6 bases). The end of the DNA aligns better with TRBJ2-7, so the J call may be wrong. CDR1 is SQVTM and CDR2 is ANQGSEA in the germline V gene. This CDR3 spans 12 amino acids.

The chain recombines TRBV29-1 with TRBJ1-1; D unresolved. V gave up 7 bases and J gave up 0 bases, with 6 bases separating them. CDR3 length equals 11 residues. Germline lookup yields CDR1 SQVTM and CDR2 ANQGSEA. The CDR3 DNA reads TGCAGCGCGATAGTGAACACTGAAGCTTTCTTT. Its translation: CSAIVNTEAFF.

This clone was observed a single time. V is TRBV25-1 and J is TRBJ2-3; TRBD2 agrees at 11 bases. Germline values: CDR1 MGHDK, CDR2 SYGVNS. CDR3 size: 13 residues. V lost 6 bases, J lost 9 bases, and 5 bases stayed unmatched. The DNA of the CDR3 is TGTGCCAGCAGGGGACTAGCGGCTTGGACGCAGTATTTT. Protein product: CASRGLAAWTQYF.

This clone was counted a few times. This rearrangement joins TRBV29-1 to TRBJ1-1, with 8 positions matching TRBD1. Germline assignment: CDR1 SQVTM and CDR2 ANQGSEA. The CDR3 is 13 amino acids. V was pared by 7 bases and J by 4 bases, with 8 bases of the junction left unmatched. CDR3 residues: CSGGVDRGTEAFF. The CDR3, as DNA: TGCAGCGGTGGGGTCGACAGGGGCACTGAAGCTTTCTTT.

The rearrangement links TRBV7-2 to TRBJ2-3; D possibly corresponds to TRBD2 (6 bases). The CDR3 extends over 17 amino acids. V lost 5 bases, J lost 0 bases, and 18 bases lay in between. Germline V gene lookup returns CDR1 SGHTA and CDR2 FQGNSA. CDR3 residues: CASSPRPAAGSTDTQYF. The DNA for the CDR3 is TGTGCCAGCAGCCCCCGACCCGCCGCGGGGAGCACAGATACGCAGTATTTT.

The rearrangement uses TRBV9 and TRBJ2-7, with D perhaps TRBD1 (7 bases). This CDR3 spans 13 amino acids. Trimming left V 3 bases short and J 8 bases short, with 15 bases between. Germline V gene data show CDR1 as SGDLS and CDR2 as YYNGEE. In nucleotides, the CDR3 is TGTGCCAGCAGCGGCGAGACAGGGACTCAGCAGTACTTC. Protein sequence: CASSGETGTQQYF.

This clone was counted a single time. The CDR3 here is CATMQGNQPQHF. The DNA for the CDR3 is TGTGCCACCATGCAAGGCAATCAGCCCCAGCATTTT. This chain joins TRBV15 and TRBJ1-5; D unclear. V was clipped by 7 bases and J by 2 bases, with 6 bases between them. CDR3 length: 12 residues. CDR1 and CDR2 from the germline V gene are LNHNV and YYDKDF (reference sequence).

The V and J genes are TRBV7-2 and TRBJ2-1; D may be TRBD2 (6 bases). Trimming removed 5 bases at V and 0 bases at J, with 17 bases between. This CDR3 has 17 amino acids. Germline V CDR1 and CDR2: SGHTA, FQGNSA. In nucleotides, the CDR3 is TGTGCCAGCAGCGCAACATTGGGGACTTCCTCCTACAATGAGCAGTTCTTC. Protein sequence: CASSATLGTSSYNEQFF.

V and J are TRBV7-8 and TRBJ2-5; unclear D gene. Germline V lookup: CDR1 SGHVS, CDR2 FQNEAQ. This CDR3 is 15 amino acids long. Trimming shortened V by 1 base and J by 4 bases, and 13 bases separated the two germline ends. CDR3 in DNA: TGTGCCAGCAGCTTAGGGGATAACCCGGTAGAGACCCAGTACTTC. The encoded protein is CASSLGDNPVETQYF.

This clone was seen a few times. J is TRBJ2-1 and V is TRBV2; unclear D gene. The germline V gene has CDR1 SNHLY and CDR2 FYNNEI. This CDR3 has 12 amino acids. V was clipped by 0 bases and J by 12 bases, with 9 bases between them. As DNA, the CDR3 is TGTGCCAGCAGTGAAGCTGGAAGAGGGCAGTTCTTC. Translation: CASSEAGRGQFF. Full variable domain (remainder filled in from reference TRBV2 and TRBJ2-1): EPEVTQTPSHQVTQMGQEVILRCVPISNHLYFYWYRQILGQKVEFLVSFYNNEISEKSEIFDDQFSVERPDGSNFTLKIRSTKLEDSAMYFCASSEAGRGQFFGPGTRLTVL.

This clone came up a few times. The chain carries TRBV29-1 and TRBJ2-1, with D possibly being TRBD2 (6 bases). The CDR3 is 11 residues long. The ends were cut back, 1 base at V and 9 bases at J, with 7 bases in the middle. CDR1 and CDR2 from the germline V gene are SQVTM and ANQGSEA. The CDR3 spells CSVEVGGEQFF. CDR3 sequence (DNA): TGCAGCGTTGAAGTGGGGGGTGAGCAGTTCTTC.

The CDR3 region is CATGTDSYEQYF. DNA of the CDR3: TGTGCCACCGGGACAGACTCCTACGAGCAGTACTTC. V and J are TRBV11-1 and TRBJ2-7; 7 bases are shared with TRBD1. The CDR3 sequence is 12 residues long. Per the germline V gene, CDR1 is SGHAT and CDR2 is FQDESV (reference sequence). V gave up 10 bases and J gave up 0 bases; unmatched junction bases: 3.

The CDR3 DNA follows: TGTGCCAGCACCCCAGGCCACCAGGGGGTAATGATGGAGACCCAGTACTTC. Translation gives CASTPGHQGVMMETQYF. V and J are TRBV11-2 and TRBJ2-5; 7 bases agree with TRBD1. The CDR3 spans 17 residues. The J segment lost 5 bases and the V segment lost 7 bases, leaving 19 bases of the junction unmatched. Germline V gives CDR1 SGHAT, CDR2 FQNNGV.

The gene calls are TRBV5-1 and TRBJ2-7; D possibly corresponds to TRBD1 (6 bases). V was pared by 4 bases and J by 3 bases, with 17 bases between. The CDR3 loop spans 15 amino acids. Germline values: CDR1 SGHRS, CDR2 YFSETQ. The CDR3 region is CASSHLGHKNYEQYF. The CDR3 DNA reads TGCGCCAGCAGCCACTTGGGACATAAGAACTACGAGCAGTACTTC.

The chain recombines TRBV30 with TRBJ1-2; the match to TRBD1 covers 10 bases. The germline gives CDR1 GTSNPN, CDR2 SVGIG (reference sequence). The ends lost 2 bases at V and 5 bases at J; junction bases unmatched: 2. The CDR3 has 13 residues. The CDR3 DNA follows: TGTGCCTGGAGTAGACAGGGGGCGTATGGCTACACCTTC. Encoded protein: CAWSRQGAYGYTF. Together with reference TRBV30 and TRBJ1-2, the CDR3 gives the full variable domain: SQTIHQWPATLVQPVGSPLSLECTVEGTSNPNLYWYRQAAGRGLQLLFYSVGIGQISSEVPQNLSASRPQDRQFILSSKKLLLSDSGFYLCAWSRQGAYGYTFGSGTRLTVV.

The rearrangement uses TRBV27 and TRBJ2-3; D unclear. The CDR3 is 13 residues long. V was cut by 6 bases and J by 5 bases, with 12 bases left in between. Germline V gene data show CDR1 as MNHEY and CDR2 as SMNVEV (reference sequence). The CDR3 spells CASSRPTEDTQYF. CDR3 bases: TGTGCCAGCAGCCGTCCGACGGAAGATACGCAGTATTTT.